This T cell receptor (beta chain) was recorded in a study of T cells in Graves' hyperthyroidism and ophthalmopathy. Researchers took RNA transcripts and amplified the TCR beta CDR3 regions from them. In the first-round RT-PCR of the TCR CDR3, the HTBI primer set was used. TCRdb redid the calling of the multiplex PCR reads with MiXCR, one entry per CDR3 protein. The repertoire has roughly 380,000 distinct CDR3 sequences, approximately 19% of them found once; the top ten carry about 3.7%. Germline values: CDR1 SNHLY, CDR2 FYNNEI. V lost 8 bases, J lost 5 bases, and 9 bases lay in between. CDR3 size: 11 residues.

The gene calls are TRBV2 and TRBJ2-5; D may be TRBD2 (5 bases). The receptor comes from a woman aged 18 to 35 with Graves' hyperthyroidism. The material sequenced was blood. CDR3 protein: CASGWEETQYF. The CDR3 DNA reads TGTGCCAGCGGGTGGGAGGAGACCCAGTACTTC.